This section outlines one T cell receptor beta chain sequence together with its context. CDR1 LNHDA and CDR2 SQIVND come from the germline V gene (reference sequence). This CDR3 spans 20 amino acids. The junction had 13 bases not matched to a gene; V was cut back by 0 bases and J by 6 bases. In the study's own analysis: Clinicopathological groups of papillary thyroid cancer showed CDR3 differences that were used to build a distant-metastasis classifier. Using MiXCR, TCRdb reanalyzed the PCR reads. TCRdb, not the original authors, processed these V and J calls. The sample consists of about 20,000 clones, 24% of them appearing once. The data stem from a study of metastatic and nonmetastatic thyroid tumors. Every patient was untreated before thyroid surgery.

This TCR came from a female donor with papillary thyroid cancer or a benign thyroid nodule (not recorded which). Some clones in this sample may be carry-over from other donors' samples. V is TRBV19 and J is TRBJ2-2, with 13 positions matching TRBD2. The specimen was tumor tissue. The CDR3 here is CASSIDSFDRTSGRAGELFF. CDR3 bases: TGTGCCAGTAGTATAGATAGTTTCGACAGAACTAGCGGGAGGGCCGGGGAGCTGTTTTTT.